Following are 18 T cell receptor beta chains from one sample sequenced in a study of T-cell reconstitution after alpha-beta-depleted transplantation in children. It was with unique molecular identifiers that the TCRbeta library was prepared. TCRdb ran MiXCR on the PCR reads and lists one entry per CDR3 protein. Here the sample spans about 300,000 distinct CDR3 sequences, 6.5% to 9% being singletons. Whole-study findings and limits: It was newly produced T cells that mostly accounted for T-cell counts and diversity one year after transplant.

The antigens of these receptors remain unknown. The sequencing here drew on peripheral blood, taken 360 days after TCRalphabeta/CD19-depleted stem cell transplant. The receptors here all came from a female patient between 2 and 15 years old who had a stem cell transplant for Fanconi anemia, so the T cells may come from the graft donor.

This clonotype has ten or more counts. The chain links TRBV19 to TRBJ1-6, with TRBD1 as a possible D gene (5 bases). V lost 6 bases and J lost 7, with 13 bases in between. This CDR3 region has 14 residues. Germline V lookup: CDR1 LNHDA, CDR2 SQIVND (reference sequence). The CDR3 sequence: CASSWRQSNSPLHF. The DNA for the CDR3 is TGTGCCAGTAGCTGGAGACAGTCCAATTCACCCCTCCACTTT.

There are a few counts of this clonotype. The V gene is TRBV18, the J gene TRBJ2-5, with D perhaps matching TRBD1 (6 bases). CDR1 and CDR2 (germline): KGHSH, LQKENI. With 4 bases removed from V and 5 bases from J, the gap between germline ends came to 14 bases. This CDR3 has 14 amino acids. The CDR3 reads CASSLFNREETQYF. CDR3 nucleotides: TGTGCCAGCTCACTCTTCAACAGGGAGGAGACCCAGTACTTC.

The chain has TRBV12-3 or TRBV12-4 and TRBJ1-3, with 9 bases fitting TRBD1. This CDR3 is 16 amino acids long. The V gene end was trimmed by 6 bases and the J gene end by 0 bases; junction bases not matched to a gene: 6. The DNA of the CDR3 is TGTGCCAGCAGCTGGACAGGGGCCCGCTCTGGAAACACCATATATTTT. Translated: CASSWTGARSGNTIYF.

This chain connects TRBV27 to TRBJ2-1; 8 bases line up with TRBD1. J gave up 2 bases and V 0 bases, and 3 bases lay outside the gene matches. Germline CDR1 and CDR2: MNHEY and SMNVEV (reference sequence). The CDR3 is 16 amino acids. CDR3 residues: CASSLSLTGAYNEQFF. CDR3 DNA: TGTGCCAGCAGTTTATCACTGACAGGGGCCTACAATGAGCAGTTCTTC.

Ten or more counts support this clonotype. This CDR3 is CASSPPTVAAAQYF. CDR3 in DNA: TGTGCCAGCAGCCCCCCGACAGTTGCGGCGGCCCAGTACTTC. This chain links TRBV28 with TRBJ2-5, with D maybe TRBD1 (5 bases). V was shortened by 6 bases and J by 9 bases, with 20 bases between the two germline ends. CDR1 and CDR2 (germline): MDHEN, SYDVKM. The CDR3 is 14 amino acids. The complete variable domain, with remaining parts taken from reference TRBV28 and TRBJ2-5, reads DVKVTQSSRYLVKRTGEKVFLECVQDMDHENMFWYRQDPGLGLRLIYFSYDVKMKEKGDIPEGYSVSREKKERFSLILESASTNQTSMYLCASSPPTVAAAQYFGPGTRLLVL.

This clonotype was recorded at least ten times. J is TRBJ2-7 and V is TRBV12-3 or TRBV12-4; D ambiguous. The CDR3 runs 13 residues. The V end lost 9 bases, the J end lost 7 bases, and 19 bases lay between the germline ends. The CDR3 protein is CASVGSYYGEQYF. Here the CDR3 DNA reads TGTGCCAGTGTCGGTTCCTACTACGGGGAGCAGTACTTC.

This clonotype was detected many times. The CDR3 spells CASSEGDRYSYEQYF. The CDR3 nucleotides read TGTGCCAGCAGCGAAGGGGACCGATACTCCTACGAGCAGTACTTC. J is TRBJ2-7 and V is TRBV7-9; perhaps D is TRBD1 or TRBD2 (5 bases each). Germline CDR1 reads SEHNR; CDR2 reads FQNEAQ (reference sequence). With 5 bases removed from V and 0 bases from J, the gap between germline ends came to 14 bases. The CDR3 spans 15 residues. Combining the CDR3 with reference TRBV7-9 and TRBJ2-7 gives the whole variable domain DTGVSQNPRHKITKRGQNVTFRCDPISEHNRLYWYRQTLGQGPEFLTYFQNEAQLEKSRLLSDRFSAERPKGSFSTLEIQRTEQGDSAMYLCASSEGDRYSYEQYFGPGTRLTVT.

This clonotype was picked up a small number of times. The chain uses TRBV2 and TRBJ2-6; TRBD1 aligns across 8 bases. CDR1 and CDR2 from the germline V gene are SNHLY and FYNNEI. Unmatched junction bases numbered 12, after V lost 10 bases and J lost 1 base. This CDR3 is 17 amino acids long. This chain's CDR3 is CATLQGQVDSGANVLTF. The CDR3 DNA sequence: TGTGCCACCCTTCAGGGACAGGTAGATTCTGGGGCCAACGTCCTGACTTTC.

This clonotype was found many times. The chain recombines TRBV3-1 with TRBJ2-7; D is possibly TRBD1 (5 bases). The CDR3 contains 13 residues. From germline, CDR1 is LGHDT and CDR2 YNNKEL (reference sequence). V lost 7 bases and J lost 1, with 11 bases in between. Here the CDR3 DNA reads TGTGCCAGCACCATCCAGGGTTCCTACGAGCAGTACGTC. This encodes CASTIQGSYEQYV.

The chain combines TRBV10-2 with TRBJ1-5, with D maybe TRBD1 (5 bases). CDR3 length: 13 residues. V lost 5 bases and J lost 6, with 11 bases in between. Per the germline V gene, CDR1 is WSHSY and CDR2 is SAAADI. CDR3 in DNA: TGCGCCAGCAGTTCTGGGACGGTTCAGCCCCAGCATTTT. Its protein product is CASSSGTVQPQHF.

This clonotype was detected only a few times. This rearrangement joins TRBV4-1 to TRBJ2-3; 7 bases are a match to TRBD1. V was clipped by 4 bases and J by 1 base; unmatched bases: 8. The CDR3 is 16 amino acids. CDR1 is MGHRA, CDR2 YSYEKL, per germline. The CDR3 spells CASSPHRGVGTDTQYF. In DNA form, the CDR3 reads TGCGCCAGCAGCCCCCACAGGGGCGTGGGCACAGATACGCAGTATTTT.

This clonotype occurred many times. The V gene is TRBV28, the J gene TRBJ1-1, with 8 bases identical to TRBD1. V shed 7 bases and J 7 bases; nucleotides not matched to a gene: 8. This CDR3 contains 13 residues. Germline V gives CDR1 MDHEN, CDR2 SYDVKM. CDR3 in amino acids: CASIPGGRNEAFF. The CDR3 bases are TGTGCCAGCATCCCAGGGGGCAGGAATGAAGCTTTCTTT.

This clonotype occurred a few times. V and J are TRBV6-5 and TRBJ2-3; D is perhaps TRBD1 (5 bases). Germline loops: CDR1 MNHEY, CDR2 SVGAGI. The CDR3 is 16 amino acids. V gave up 0 bases and J gave up 2 bases, with 12 bases separating them. CDR3: CASSYSPDSYTDTQYF. As DNA, the CDR3 is TGTGCCAGCAGTTACTCCCCCGACAGTTACACAGATACGCAGTATTTT.

This clonotype was recorded many times. The chain is built from TRBV20-1 and TRBJ1-1; a possible D gene is TRBD1 (6 bases). With 1 base removed from V and 4 bases from J, the gap between germline ends came to 13 bases. CDR3 length: 14 residues. Germline V gene lookup returns CDR1 DFQATT and CDR2 SNEGSKA (reference sequence). CDR3 sequence reads: CSARAGTRGTEAFF. The CDR3 coding sequence is TGCAGTGCTAGAGCCGGAACCAGGGGCACTGAAGCTTTCTTT.

This clonotype was recorded at least ten times. This CDR3 reads CASSPSGGPNYGYTF. In nucleotides, the CDR3 is TGTGCCAGCAGCCCCTCAGGGGGACCTAACTATGGCTACACCTTC. The chain combines TRBV7-9 with TRBJ1-2; 7 positions agree with TRBD1. The CDR3 runs to 15 residues. The germline gives CDR1 SEHNR, CDR2 FQNEAQ (reference sequence). V trimming: 5 bases; J trimming: 0 bases; junction bases outside the gene matches: 6.

This clonotype was found many times. This chain links TRBV27 with TRBJ2-1, with no clear D. This CDR3 is built from 11 residues. Germline V CDR1 and CDR2: MNHEY, SMNVEV (reference sequence). V lost 3 bases, J lost 7 bases, and 4 bases lay in between. This chain's CDR3 is CASSFMNEQFF. The CDR3 nucleotides read TGTGCCAGCAGTTTTATGAATGAGCAGTTCTTC.

This clonotype was picked up many times. The chain combines TRBV10-3 with TRBJ2-1, with 7 positions matching TRBD2. Trimming at V came to 4 bases and at J to 12 bases, leaving 12 bases not matched to a gene. Germline V gives CDR1 ENHRY, CDR2 SYGVKD. The CDR3 spans 14 residues. CDR3 nucleotides: TGTGCCATCAGTGCATCCCGGGAGGAGGGAGTGCAGTTCTTC. Protein product: CAISASREEGVQFF.

This clonotype was recorded many times. The rearrangement links TRBV9 to TRBJ2-3, with D perhaps assigned TRBD1 or TRBD2 (6 bases each). The V gene lost 4 bases and the J gene lost 4 bases, with 16 bases spanning the gap. Germline V gene sequence: CDR1 SGDLS, CDR2 YYNGEE. The CDR3 is 15 residues long. CDR3 DNA sequence: TGTGCCAGCAGCCCGGGGGCTAAGCCGCCAGATACGCAGTATTTT. Translation: CASSPGAKPPDTQYF.